Each of the 18 T cell receptor beta chains below was sequenced from the same sample in a study. A single record per CDR3 protein comes from TCRdb applying MiXCR to the 5' RACE reads. This table has about 8,600 distinct CDR3 sequences, approximately 15% appearing once. The material sequenced was memory CD4+ T cells sorted from blood. Subset noted: memory CD4+ T cells, CD4+CD45RO+CD25-. The receptor set was obtained from a female donor with breast cancer.

This clonotype is medium-sized by share. The CDR3 DNA is TGTGCCAGCAGCTTTAATACCAGGGAGACCCAGTACTTC. This encodes CASSFNTRETQYF. The chain couples TRBV7-6 to TRBJ2-5; unclear D gene. The germline CDR1 and CDR2 sequences are SGHVS and FNYEAQ. The CDR3 contains 13 residues. Trimming removed 3 bases at V and 5 bases at J, with 10 bases between.

Relative to its sample, this clonotype is medium-sized (0.01 to 0.1%). The genes are TRBV28 and TRBJ2-2; 10 positions agree with TRBD1. V lost 8 bases to trimming and J lost 6 bases; unmatched junction nucleotides: 6. This CDR3 is 14 amino acids long. Germline CDR1 is MDHEN and CDR2 is SYDVKM. CDR3 sequence: CASLGTGDAGELFF. The CDR3 DNA reads as TGTGCCAGCTTAGGGACAGGGGATGCCGGGGAGCTGTTTTTT. The entire variable domain, with the rest obtained from reference TRBV28 and TRBJ2-2, is as follows: DVKVTQSSRYLVKRTGEKVFLECVQDMDHENMFWYRQDPGLGLRLIYFSYDVKMKEKGDIPEGYSVSREKKERFSLILESASTNQTSMYLCASLGTGDAGELFFGEGSRLTVL.

This clonotype appeared a few times. V is TRBV24-1 and J is TRBJ2-3; TRBD2 might be the D (6 bases). Germline CDR1 and CDR2: KGHDR and SFDVKD. V lost 6 bases to trimming and J lost 6 bases, with 12 bases between them. This CDR3 is built from 13 residues. CDR3 nucleotides: TGTGCCACCAGTCCCGGGAGCGGGGATACGCAGTATTTT. It encodes CATSPGSGDTQYF.

This clonotype qualifies as medium-sized (0.01 to 0.1%). The chain has TRBV5-1 and TRBJ2-5; TRBD1 is a possible D gene (6 bases). Germline V gives CDR1 SGHRS, CDR2 YFSETQ. Trimming shortened V by 4 bases and J by 3 bases, and 16 bases separated the two germline ends. The CDR3 has 15 amino acids. The CDR3 is CASSTDGQPEETQYF. The DNA for the CDR3 is TGCGCCAGCAGCACCGATGGACAGCCCGAAGAGACCCAGTACTTC.

This clonotype showed up just once. The rearrangement uses TRBV6-5 and TRBJ2-3; TRBD2 matches 9 bases. The CDR3 length is 16 residues. The V gene's germline CDR1 is MNHEY and CDR2 SVGAGI. Trimming removed 7 bases from V and 6 bases from J; junction bases left unmatched: 14. The CDR3, as DNA: TGTGCCAGCAATGACACCACGGGACTAGCATTTGATACGCAGTATTTT. This gives the protein CASNDTTGLAFDTQYF.

This clonotype was seen more than once but under ten times. The J gene is TRBJ1-1, the V gene TRBV11-1; D is unclear. The germline gives CDR1 SGHAT, CDR2 FQDESV (reference sequence). CDR3 length: 14 residues. V was cut by 5 bases and J by 4 bases, with 14 bases left in between. Here the CDR3 reads CASSLWMGSTEAFF. The DNA of the CDR3 is TGTGCCAGCAGCCTATGGATGGGGAGCACTGAAGCTTTCTTT.

In this sample, this clonotype is medium-sized (0.01 to 0.1%). The rearrangement links TRBV4-3 to TRBJ1-5, with D uncertain. The CDR3 has 15 amino acids. Trimming cost V 1 base and J 3 bases, with 10 bases left between them. From germline, CDR1 is LGHNA and CDR2 YSLEER. The DNA of the CDR3 is TGCGCCAGCAGCCAAGGGGTGGAACCCAATCAGCCCCAGCATTTT. Protein product: CASSQGVEPNQPQHF.

By share, this clonotype ranks as medium-sized. The chain combines TRBV9 with TRBJ1-3, with no clear D. Trimming cost V 6 bases and J 4 bases, with 8 bases left between them. In germline, CDR1 is SGDLS, CDR2 YYNGEE. CDR3 size: 12 residues. The DNA of the CDR3 is TGTGCCAGCACAGGAGCGGGAAACACCATATATTTT. This sequence encodes CASTGAGNTIYF. Looking up the rest from reference TRBV9 and TRBJ1-3 gives the full variable domain: DSGVTQTPKHLITATGQRVTLRCSPRSGDLSVYWYQQSLDQGLQFLIQYYNGEERAKGNILERFSAQQFPDLHSELNLSSLELGDSALYFCASTGAGNTIYFGEGSWLTVV.

By sample fraction, this clonotype is medium-sized (0.01 to 0.1%). The CDR3 DNA reads as TGTGCCACCAGCAGAGATAGGACAGGCTTCGGATCACCCCTCCACTTT. Translated: CATSRDRTGFGSPLHF. The V and J genes are TRBV15 and TRBJ1-6; the match to TRBD1 covers 7 bases. Germline V CDR1 and CDR2: LNHNV, YYDKDF (reference sequence). CDR3 length: 16 residues. The V gene end was trimmed by 0 bases and the J gene end by 10 bases; junction bases not matched to a gene: 9.

As for this clonotype: This may come from a read error, since a much larger clone is one base off. In this CDR3 the conserved last residue, phenylalanine or tryptophan, is missing, so a read error is likely. The chain has TRBV9 and TRBJ2-1; D is unclear. Trimming took off 2 bases at V and 5 bases at J, with 8 bases between the two ends. The length of the CDR3 is 13 residues. Germline assignment: CDR1 SGDLS and CDR2 YYNGEE. This CDR3 is CASSVRVDNEQFL. The CDR3 nucleotides are TGTGCCAGCAGCGTTCGAGTTGACAATGAGCAGTTCCTC.

This clonotype is categorized as medium-sized. The chain links TRBV5-1 to TRBJ1-1; D is ambiguous. Germline CDR1 SGHRS, CDR2 YFSETQ. The CDR3 spans 14 residues. V lost 0 bases to trimming and J lost 2 bases, with 8 bases between them. The CDR3 protein is CASSLELVNTEAFF. CDR3 nucleotides: TGCGCCAGCAGCTTGGAGTTGGTAAACACTGAAGCTTTCTTT.

Worth noting for this clonotype: Likely a read error: the CDR3 ends without its conserved phenylalanine or tryptophan. This chain uses TRBV28 with TRBJ2-5, with D perhaps given as TRBD1 or TRBD2 (5 bases each). This CDR3 comprises 14 residues. Germline values: CDR1 MDHEN, CDR2 SYDVKM. CDR3 nucleotide sequence: TGCGCCAGCCAACCCCAGGGAGTTACGGAGACCCAGTACCTC. It yields the protein CASQPQGVTETQYL.

This clonotype is medium-sized (0.01 to 0.1%) by share. The genes are TRBV6-2 or TRBV6-3 and TRBJ1-2; no clear D gene. The germline gives CDR1 MNHEY, CDR2 SVGEGT. The CDR3 spans 11 residues. The germline V and J ends were trimmed by 5 bases and 4 bases, with 5 bases remaining between them. Here the CDR3 reads CASSEGYGYTF. The CDR3 nucleotides read TGTGCCAGCAGTGAGGGCTATGGCTACACCTTC.

This clonotype was observed a handful of times. The chain has TRBV7-9 and TRBJ2-7; TRBD1 agrees at 9 bases. The ends lost 6 bases at V and 0 bases at J; junction bases unmatched: 0. Germline loops: CDR1 SEHNR, CDR2 FQNEAQ (reference sequence). The CDR3 is 13 amino acids. Here the CDR3 reads CASRTGGSYEQYF. The CDR3 DNA reads TGTGCCAGCAGGACAGGGGGCTCCTACGAGCAGTACTTC.

This clonotype was detected many times. The V gene is TRBV15, the J gene TRBJ2-3; D is unresolved. V dropped 0 bases and J dropped 5 bases, with 3 bases sitting between them. The CDR3 length is 12 residues. Germline-derived CDR1 and CDR2 are LNHNV and YYDKDF (reference sequence). The CDR3 reads CATSRDQDTQYF. The CDR3 DNA is TGTGCCACCAGCAGAGATCAAGATACGCAGTATTTT.

This clonotype occurred many times. The CDR3 DNA reads as TGTGCCAGCAGCAACACACGAGGAACGGTGCCCAAAAACATTCAGTACTTC. This translates into CASSNTRGTVPKNIQYF. This chain links TRBV7-9 with TRBJ2-4; no firm D call. Germline V gene lookup returns CDR1 SEHNR and CDR2 FQNEAQ (reference sequence). The length of the CDR3 is 17 residues. V lost 5 bases to trimming and J lost 2 bases, with 19 bases between them. The full variable domain, with the rest looked up from reference TRBV7-9 and TRBJ2-4, is DTGVSQNPRHKITKRGQNVTFRCDPISEHNRLYWYRQTLGQGPEFLTYFQNEAQLEKSRLLSDRFSAERPKGSFSTLEIQRTEQGDSAMYLCASSNTRGTVPKNIQYFGAGTRLSVL.

This clonotype is judged medium-sized. The chain links TRBV28 to TRBJ1-1; the D gene is possibly TRBD1 (5 bases). Trimming pared 1 base from V and 1 base from J, leaving 16 bases between. This CDR3 region has 17 residues. Germline CDR1 and CDR2: MDHEN and SYDVKM. The CDR3 here is CASSLYGGGRTNTEAFF. The CDR3 DNA reads as TGTGCCAGCAGTTTATACGGGGGGGGACGTACGAACACTGAAGCTTTCTTT.

This clonotype is deemed medium-sized (0.01 to 0.1%). The rearrangement links TRBV20-1 to TRBJ2-5; D is ambiguous. V was shortened by 3 bases and J by 5 bases, with 10 bases between the two germline ends. Germline CDR1 DFQATT, CDR2 SNEGSKA (reference sequence). The CDR3 is 12 residues long. The CDR3 protein is CSASIRGETQYF. In DNA, the CDR3 is TGCAGTGCTAGTATCCGTGGTGAGACCCAGTACTTC.